These 26 T cell receptor beta chains originate from one sample sequenced in a study of blood T cell repertoires in COVID-19. Using immunoSEQ multiplex PCR, the repertoire was profiled, and TCRdb retains in-frame clones only, with some absent. Here the sample spans roughly 54,000 clones, 80% to 90% being singletons. The sequenced sample was peripheral blood. The receptors stem from a man aged 45-65 years with acute or convalescent COVID-19.

The chain is built from TRBV19 and TRBJ1-3, with D hard to call. V was trimmed by 5 bases and J by 6 bases, leaving 17 bases between them. The CDR3 length is 15 residues. CDR1 LNHDA and CDR2 SQIVND come from the germline V gene (reference sequence). This chain's CDR3 is CASSASGSTSNTIYF. The CDR3 DNA sequence: TGTGCCAGTAGTGCCTCAGGCTCGACGTCAAACACCATATATTTT.

The chain recombines TRBV7-9 with TRBJ2-2; 8 positions match TRBD2. V was clipped by 0 bases and J by 6 bases; unmatched bases: 6. The CDR3 spans 16 residues. Looked up from germline, CDR1 is SEHNR and CDR2 is FQNEAQ (reference sequence). The CDR3, as DNA: TGTGCCAGCAGCTTAGCGATAGCGGGAAAATCCGGGGAGCTGTTTTTT. Translation: CASSLAIAGKSGELFF.

This rearrangement joins TRBV30 to TRBJ1-2; D unresolved. The CDR3 totals 15 residues. Germline CDR1 is GTSNPN and CDR2 is SVGIG (reference sequence). V was trimmed by 0 bases and J by 7 bases, leaving 18 bases between them. Written as DNA, the CDR3 is TGTGCCTGGAGTGTAATGGGCCGGAGGGTGGGTGGCTACACCTTC. As protein: CAWSVMGRRVGGYTF. Complete variable domain (other parts from reference TRBV30 and TRBJ1-2): SQTIHQWPATLVQPVGSPLSLECTVEGTSNPNLYWYRQAAGRGLQLLFYSVGIGQISSEVPQNLSASRPQDRQFILSSKKLLLSDSGFYLCAWSVMGRRVGGYTFGSGTRLTVV.

J is TRBJ1-4 and V is TRBV5-1, with D unclear. The CDR3 covers 12 residues. V shed 3 bases and J shed 4 bases, with 4 bases lying between them. CDR1 is SGHRS and CDR2 is YFSETQ in the germline V gene. The CDR3 spells CASSSNNEKLFF. As DNA, the CDR3 is TGCGCCAGCAGCTCCAATAATGAAAAACTGTTTTTT. Combining the CDR3 with reference TRBV5-1 and TRBJ1-4 gives the whole variable domain KAGVTQTPRYLIKTRGQQVTLSCSPISGHRSVSWYQQTPGQGLQFLFEYFSETQRNKGNFPGRFSGRQFSNSRSEMNVSTLELGDSALYLCASSSNNEKLFFGSGTQLSVL.

The chain carries TRBV28 and TRBJ2-1; TRBD2 matches 11 bases. The germline V gene encodes CDR1 MDHEN and CDR2 SYDVKM. V lost 5 bases and J lost 3; bases outside the gene matches: 6. The CDR3 contains 16 residues. The CDR3 spells CASSQGTSGYYNEQFF. The CDR3 coding sequence is TGTGCCAGCAGTCAAGGGACTAGCGGCTACTACAATGAGCAGTTCTTC.

This clone was picked up a small number of times. The chain recombines TRBV5-8 with TRBJ1-5; D is perhaps TRBD1 (5 bases). Trimming pared 1 base from V and 2 bases from J, leaving 13 bases between. Germline V CDR1 and CDR2: SGHTS, YDEGEE. The CDR3 loop spans 16 amino acids. The CDR3 protein is CASSLKGRGGNQPQHF. The CDR3 coding sequence is TGTGCCAGCAGCTTGAAAGGCCGGGGGGGCAATCAGCCCCAGCATTTT.

This chain links TRBV7-8 with TRBJ1-1, with D maybe TRBD1 (6 bases). From germline, CDR1 is SGHVS and CDR2 FQNEAQ. The CDR3 loop spans 14 amino acids. V was shortened by 9 bases and J by 6 bases, with 20 bases between the two germline ends. The DNA of the CDR3 is TGTGCCAGTAAAGGGGGGGCTAATGTCGCTGAAGCTTTCTTT. This codes for CASKGGANVAEAFF.

The chain carries TRBV19 and TRBJ2-3; TRBD1 might be the D (5 bases). The V gene's germline CDR1 is LNHDA and CDR2 SQIVND (reference sequence). The CDR3 has 14 residues. Trimming took 5 bases from V and 4 from J, leaving 13 bases between them. The CDR3 region is CASSEAGKADTQYF. CDR3 sequence (DNA): TGTGCCAGTAGTGAGGCAGGGAAAGCAGATACGCAGTATTTT.

The chain joins TRBV19 to TRBJ2-1, with D perhaps matching TRBD1 (5 bases). The CDR3 has 13 amino acids. Germline CDR1 reads LNHDA; CDR2 reads SQIVND (reference sequence). Trimming removed 3 bases from V and 9 bases from J, with 12 bases in between. CDR3 region: CASSIQAQGEQFF. The DNA for the CDR3 is TGTGCCAGTAGTATCCAGGCTCAGGGTGAGCAGTTCTTC.

The genes are TRBV19 and TRBJ2-3; 9 nucleotides agree with TRBD1. The J segment lost 7 bases and the V segment lost 5 bases, leaving 10 bases of the junction unmatched. The length of the CDR3 is 15 residues. The V gene's germline CDR1 is LNHDA and CDR2 SQIVND (reference sequence). CDR3 sequence: CASSLTGGGKHTQYF. The CDR3, as DNA: TGTGCCAGTAGTTTAACAGGGGGCGGGAAGCATACGCAGTATTTT.

The chain uses TRBV6-5 and TRBJ1-6; unclear D gene. V lost 0 bases and J 7 bases, leaving 7 bases between the germline ends. The CDR3 loop spans 14 amino acids. CDR1 and CDR2 from the germline V gene are MNHEY and SVGAGI. The chain's CDR3 is CASSYSRWNSPLHF. CDR3 coding DNA: TGTGCCAGCAGTTACTCGAGATGGAATTCACCCCTCCACTTT.

The chain employs TRBV11-2 and TRBJ2-3; TRBD2 might be the D (7 bases). Trimming removed 4 bases at V and 5 bases at J, with 16 bases between. Per germline, CDR1 SGHAT and CDR2 FQNNGV. This CDR3 has 15 residues. The CDR3 sequence: CASSSIRGRGDTQYF. The CDR3 nucleotides read TGTGCCAGCAGCTCGATTAGGGGGAGGGGAGATACGCAGTATTTT.

CDR3 nucleotides: TGTGCCAGCAGCCCAAGGACAGGCCGGGAGACCCAGTACTTC. Translated: CASSPRTGRETQYF. This chain connects TRBV7-3 to TRBJ2-5; 7 bases map to TRBD1. V dropped 5 bases and J dropped 5; count of bases not matched to a gene: 8. Germline V CDR1 and CDR2: SGHTA, FQGTGA. This CDR3 spans 14 amino acids.

The chain is built from TRBV7-3 and TRBJ2-2; 11 nucleotides agree with TRBD2. This CDR3 is 15 amino acids long. The V segment lost 5 bases and the J segment 8 bases; nucleotides outside the gene matches: 7. Germline-derived CDR1 and CDR2 are SGHTA and FQGTGA. This CDR3 is CASSPLTSGVGELFF. In DNA, the CDR3 is TGTGCCAGCAGCCCCCTGACTAGCGGGGTGGGGGAGCTGTTTTTT.

The V and J genes are TRBV5-4 and TRBJ1-4; TRBD1 agrees at 7 bases. The CDR3 sequence is 15 residues long. CDR1 and CDR2 from the germline V gene are SGHNT and YYREEE (reference sequence). Trimming cost V 1 base and J 8 bases; bases outside gene matches: 8. The CDR3 sequence: CASSLRQGEREKLFF. The CDR3 DNA reads TGTGCCAGCAGCTTGCGCCAGGGGGAACGAGAAAAACTGTTTTTT. The entire variable domain, with the rest obtained from reference TRBV5-4 and TRBJ1-4, is as follows: ETGVTQSPTHLIKTRGQQVTLRCSSQSGHNTVSWYQQALGQGPQFIFQYYREEENGRGNFPPRFSGLQFPNYSSELNVNALELDDSALYLCASSLRQGEREKLFFGSGTQLSVL.

The chain links TRBV7-2 to TRBJ1-1; 9 nucleotides agree with TRBD1. J lost 11 bases, V lost 5 bases, and 18 bases had no gene match. This CDR3 is built from 16 residues. Germline values: CDR1 SGHTA, CDR2 FQGNSA. As DNA, the CDR3 is TGTGCCAGCAGCCCGCATGCTACCGGGACAGGGTCTTATGCTTTCTTT. Encoded protein: CASSPHATGTGSYAFF.

The table lists this clone with a count of one. At one of its ends the junction is not consistent with the germline gene, which may arise from a read error. Other DNA variants within this sample encode the same CDR3. This chain links TRBV18 with TRBJ1-4; D might be TRBD1 (5 bases). CDR1 KGHSH and CDR2 LQKENI come from the germline V gene. CDR3 length equals 14 residues. The CDR3, as DNA: TGTGCCAGTTCACCAGGGTCGGGAAATGAAAAACTGTTTTTT. The encoded protein is CASSPGSGNEKLFF.

This rearrangement joins TRBV10-1 to TRBJ2-1, with TRBD2 matching 8 bases. This CDR3 has 15 amino acids. Germline values: CDR1 WNHNN, CDR2 SYGVQD (reference sequence). Unmatched junction bases numbered 5, after V lost 2 bases and J lost 5 bases. CDR3 in amino acids: CASSEALAAHNEQFF. CDR3 in DNA: TGCGCCAGCAGTGAGGCACTAGCGGCCCACAATGAGCAGTTCTTC.

The chain has TRBV30 and TRBJ2-1; 11 bases match TRBD2. CDR3 length: 13 residues. V lost 2 bases and J lost 10; bases outside the gene matches: 4. Germline V gene lookup returns CDR1 GTSNPN and CDR2 SVGIG (reference sequence). The CDR3 spells CAWSPTSGGEQFF. The CDR3 coding sequence is TGTGCCTGGAGTCCCACTAGCGGGGGAGAGCAGTTCTTC.

As DNA, the CDR3 is TGTGCCAGCAGTTTACTGTTCGGTGCGGAGACTTCCAACACCGGGGAGCTGTTTTTT. The encoded protein is CASSLLFGAETSNTGELFF. V and J are TRBV27 and TRBJ2-2; D unresolved. This CDR3 has 19 amino acids. V was clipped by 2 bases and J by 2 bases, with 21 bases between them. Per germline, CDR1 MNHEY and CDR2 SMNVEV (reference sequence).

This clone was observed a handful of times. This chain links TRBV5-1 with TRBJ2-2, with D maybe TRBD1 (6 bases). CDR3 size: 15 residues. Germline V CDR1 and CDR2: SGHRS, YFSETQ. Trimming stripped 0 bases from V and 3 bases from J, with 9 bases between. This CDR3 is CASSLETGYTGELFF. CDR3 DNA: TGCGCCAGCAGCTTGGAGACAGGCTACACCGGGGAGCTGTTTTTT.

The chain recombines TRBV11-3 with TRBJ2-7; 7 bases line up with TRBD1. Looked up from germline, CDR1 is SGHNT and CDR2 is YENEEA. With V trimmed by 5 bases and J by 1 base, 2 bases remained unmatched. CDR3 length: 13 amino acids. CDR3 region: CASSRQGSYEQYF. CDR3 bases: TGTGCCAGCAGCCGACAGGGTTCCTACGAGCAGTACTTC.

The rearrangement joins TRBV24-1 to TRBJ1-2; D uncertain. V was clipped by 7 bases and J by 6 bases, with 11 bases between them. Germline assignment: CDR1 KGHDR and CDR2 SFDVKD. This CDR3 has 12 residues. The chain's CDR3 is CATSPTVDGYTF. For the CDR3, the DNA is TGTGCCACCAGCCCTACAGTGGATGGCTACACCTTC.

This chain joins TRBV30 and TRBJ1-5; D is unclear. The ends were cut back, 0 bases at V and 6 bases at J, with 9 bases in the middle. Germline V gene lookup returns CDR1 GTSNPN and CDR2 SVGIG (reference sequence). This CDR3 contains 13 residues. The CDR3 bases are TGTGCCTGGAGTGTAGGTGGGCCTCAGCCCCAGCATTTT. This encodes CAWSVGGPQPQHF.

V is TRBV4-1 and J is TRBJ2-5; 10 bases are a match to TRBD1. Trimming at V came to 3 bases and at J to 7 bases, leaving 20 bases not matched to a gene. The germline V gene encodes CDR1 MGHRA and CDR2 YSYEKL. This CDR3 is built from 19 residues. The CDR3 DNA follows: TGCGCCAGCAGCCACCGCAGACCGTCTGGGACAGGGGTGGAAGGGACCCAGTACTTC. Its protein is CASSHRRPSGTGVEGTQYF.

The chain joins TRBV28 to TRBJ1-1; D is ambiguous. CDR3 length: 12 residues. Deletions cut 6 bases from V and 11 bases from J, with 16 bases between. Germline CDR1 MDHEN, CDR2 SYDVKM. CDR3 in amino acids: CASRTGISAAFF. The CDR3 DNA sequence: TGTGCCAGCAGGACCGGGATCAGTGCTGCTTTCTTT.